These T cell receptor beta chains were read from a single sample in a study of T cells after posttransplantation cyclophosphamide. Some clones are missing from TCRdb's copy, which holds only in-frame ones; the method was immunoSEQ multiplex PCR. The sample gives some 40,000 clones, none seen only once, and the top ten clones hold 4% to 5%. The sample was PBMCs. The source of these receptors is a woman aged 50 to 60 in good health and a related stem cell transplant donor. Both conserved end residues are trimmed from each CDR3. The order of the fields is V gene, J gene, CDR3 protein.

v_gene: TRBV7-2; j_gene: TRBJ2-2; CDR3aa: ASSPQALNTGELF
v_gene: TRBV4-3; j_gene: TRBJ1-6; CDR3aa: ASSQEESYNSPLH
v_gene: TRBV5-8; j_gene: TRBJ1-1; CDR3aa: ASSYYNTEAF
v_gene: TRBV11-2; j_gene: TRBJ1-5; CDR3aa: ASSLFPNQPQH
v_gene: TRBV7-9; j_gene: TRBJ1-1; CDR3aa: ASSSAPGTEAF
v_gene: TRBV6-5; j_gene: TRBJ1-5; CDR3aa: ASRLTGSNQPQH
v_gene: TRBV7-9; j_gene: TRBJ2-1; CDR3aa: ASSWTLNSYNEQF
v_gene: TRBV5-5; j_gene: TRBJ2-1; CDR3aa: ASSISSVSYNEQF
v_gene: TRBV7-2; j_gene: TRBJ1-1; CDR3aa: ASSFNGGLNTEAF
v_gene: TRBV14; j_gene: TRBJ1-2; CDR3aa: ASSQEYSGYGYT
v_gene: TRBV6-5; j_gene: TRBJ1-2; CDR3aa: ASTSVVRYGYT
v_gene: TRBV28; j_gene: TRBJ2-7; CDR3aa: ASSLRGEQY
v_gene: TRBV7-8; j_gene: TRBJ2-7; CDR3aa: ASRLGRDRVYEQY
v_gene: TRBV28; j_gene: TRBJ2-7; CDR3aa: ATGSTLEQY
v_gene: TRBV7-7; j_gene: TRBJ1-6; CDR3aa: ASSRTGGNSPLH
v_gene: TRBV25-1; j_gene: TRBJ1-6; CDR3aa: ASSARQGASSPLH
v_gene: TRBV7-9; j_gene: TRBJ1-1; CDR3aa: ASSLVGGNTEAF
v_gene: TRBV6-1; j_gene: TRBJ2-2; CDR3aa: ASSSLVDPGELF
v_gene: TRBV5-4; j_gene: -; CDR3aa: ASSPYSSSYEQY
v_gene: TRBV7-9; j_gene: TRBJ2-4; CDR3aa: ASSLEGSGKNIQY
v_gene: TRBV7-6; j_gene: TRBJ2-5; CDR3aa: ASSLSGQKETQY
v_gene: TRBV5-1; j_gene: TRBJ1-4; CDR3aa: ASSYGTGGEKLF
v_gene: TRBV4-2; j_gene: TRBJ2-7; CDR3aa: ASSQGDRGGSSEQY
v_gene: TRBV5-1; j_gene: TRBJ2-7; CDR3aa: ASSPGTGVPYEQY
v_gene: TRBV6-6; j_gene: TRBJ2-7; CDR3aa: ASSYRQGGFYEQY
v_gene: TRBV4-3; j_gene: TRBJ1-1; CDR3aa: ASSQDKNTEAF
v_gene: TRBV7-9; j_gene: TRBJ1-2; CDR3aa: ASSPEFGRDYGYT
v_gene: TRBV7-2; j_gene: -; CDR3aa: ASSTTVNSYEQY
v_gene: TRBV28; j_gene: TRBJ1-1; CDR3aa: ASKRGGDTEAF
v_gene: TRBV11-2; j_gene: TRBJ2-7; CDR3aa: ASSSISPRGIIYEQY
v_gene: TRBV7-2; j_gene: TRBJ1-2; CDR3aa: ASSDQYLQGYNYGYT
v_gene: TRBV6-5; j_gene: TRBJ1-2; CDR3aa: ASRPGQGYGYT
v_gene: TRBV28; j_gene: TRBJ1-4; CDR3aa: ASSFTGTNEKLF
v_gene: TRBV6-6; j_gene: TRBJ2-5; CDR3aa: ASRTKETQY
v_gene: TRBV30; j_gene: TRBJ2-7; CDR3aa: AWSSGTGGNEQY
v_gene: TRBV2; j_gene: TRBJ2-2; CDR3aa: ASSDGVAGGELF
v_gene: TRBV4-3; j_gene: TRBJ1-2; CDR3aa: ASSQEALSNYGYT
v_gene: TRBV4-1; j_gene: TRBJ1-1; CDR3aa: ASSQETGGAF
v_gene: TRBV28; j_gene: TRBJ1-2; CDR3aa: ASSGTGTGDYGYT
v_gene: TRBV7-9; j_gene: TRBJ1-2; CDR3aa: ASSLKGGVTGEGYT
v_gene: TRBV5-1; j_gene: TRBJ2-7; CDR3aa: ASSEGLSTYEQY
v_gene: TRBV10-1; j_gene: TRBJ2-7; CDR3aa: ASSRDRFGEQY
v_gene: TRBV12-5; j_gene: TRBJ2-1; CDR3aa: ASGLERQVIPFSYNEQF
v_gene: TRBV18; j_gene: TRBJ1-1; CDR3aa: ASSPSGQPFMNTEAF
v_gene: TRBV7-3; j_gene: TRBJ2-1; CDR3aa: ASSPHGGGYNEQF
v_gene: TRBV5-1; j_gene: TRBJ1-1; CDR3aa: ASSGQGGSTEAF
v_gene: TRBV28; j_gene: TRBJ2-7; CDR3aa: AGSLPSGGYPRPYEQY
v_gene: TRBV10-3; j_gene: TRBJ1-1; CDR3aa: AITAGTGEGGTEAF
v_gene: TRBV28; j_gene: TRBJ1-3; CDR3aa: ASSQRQGSGNTIY
v_gene: TRBV7-8; j_gene: TRBJ1-2; CDR3aa: ASNPTGTAYGYT
v_gene: TRBV15; j_gene: TRBJ1-3; CDR3aa: ATSSYGFYSGNTIY
v_gene: TRBV30; j_gene: TRBJ1-1; CDR3aa: ACHHYREGNTEAF
v_gene: TRBV7-6; j_gene: TRBJ1-4; CDR3aa: ASSSMGQGYEKLF
v_gene: TRBV19; j_gene: TRBJ2-1; CDR3aa: ASSTSGGARYNEQF
v_gene: TRBV6-5; j_gene: TRBJ1-5; CDR3aa: ASSEWASNQPQH
v_gene: TRBV14; j_gene: TRBJ1-2; CDR3aa: ASSQQNYGYT
v_gene: TRBV5-1; j_gene: TRBJ2-2; CDR3aa: ASSFLSGGAPGELF
v_gene: TRBV2; j_gene: TRBJ2-1; CDR3aa: ASIRGQGGGEQF
v_gene: TRBV19; j_gene: TRBJ1-1; CDR3aa: ASTTWNTEAF
v_gene: TRBV28; j_gene: TRBJ1-4; CDR3aa: ASSSAVPGQGANEKLF